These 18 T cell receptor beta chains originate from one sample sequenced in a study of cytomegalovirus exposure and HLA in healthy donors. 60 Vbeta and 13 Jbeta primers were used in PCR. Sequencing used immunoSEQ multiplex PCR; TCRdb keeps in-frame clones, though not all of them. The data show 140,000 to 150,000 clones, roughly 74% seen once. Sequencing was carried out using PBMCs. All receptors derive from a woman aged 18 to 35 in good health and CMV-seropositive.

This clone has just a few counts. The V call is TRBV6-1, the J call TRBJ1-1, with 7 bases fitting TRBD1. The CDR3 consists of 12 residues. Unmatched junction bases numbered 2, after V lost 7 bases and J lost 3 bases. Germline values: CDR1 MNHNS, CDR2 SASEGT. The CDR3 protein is CASKGAYTEAFF. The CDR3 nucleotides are TGTGCCAGCAAGGGGGCCTACACTGAAGCTTTCTTT.

This CDR3 reads CASSQDPDNSYEQYF. CDR3 coding DNA: TGCGCCAGCAGCCAAGACCCAGACAACTCCTACGAGCAGTACTTC. The chain links TRBV4-1 to TRBJ2-7, with no clear D. V lost 0 bases, J lost 0 bases, and 9 bases lay in between. The germline gives CDR1 MGHRA, CDR2 YSYEKL. The CDR3 contains 15 residues.

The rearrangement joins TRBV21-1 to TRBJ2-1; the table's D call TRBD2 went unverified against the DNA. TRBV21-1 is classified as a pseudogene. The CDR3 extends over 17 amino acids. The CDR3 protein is CASSKGREGRSYNEQFF. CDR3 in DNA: TGTGCCAGCAGCAAAGGGAGGGAGGGTCGTTCCTACAATGAGCAGTTCTTC.

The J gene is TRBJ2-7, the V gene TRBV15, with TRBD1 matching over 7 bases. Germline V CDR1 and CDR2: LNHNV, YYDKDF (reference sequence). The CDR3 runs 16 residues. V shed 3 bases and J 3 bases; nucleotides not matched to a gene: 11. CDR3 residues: CATSSSKGALIYEQYF. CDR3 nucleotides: TGTGCCACCAGCAGCTCAAAGGGGGCGCTTATCTACGAGCAGTACTTC.

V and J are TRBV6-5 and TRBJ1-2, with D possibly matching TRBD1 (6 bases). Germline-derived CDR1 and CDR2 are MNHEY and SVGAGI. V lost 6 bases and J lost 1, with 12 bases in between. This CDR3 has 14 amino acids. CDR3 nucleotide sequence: TGTGCCAGCAGGAGGGGAGGGGGTAACTATGGCTACACCTTC. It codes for CASRRGGGNYGYTF.

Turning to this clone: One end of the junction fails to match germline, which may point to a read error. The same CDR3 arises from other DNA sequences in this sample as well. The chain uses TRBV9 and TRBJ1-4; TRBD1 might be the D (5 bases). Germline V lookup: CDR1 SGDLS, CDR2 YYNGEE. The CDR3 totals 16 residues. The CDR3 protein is CVKLQNLCRANEKLFF. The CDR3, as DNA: TGCGTTAAGCTACAGAACCTCTGCAGGGCTAATGAAAAACTGTTTTTT.

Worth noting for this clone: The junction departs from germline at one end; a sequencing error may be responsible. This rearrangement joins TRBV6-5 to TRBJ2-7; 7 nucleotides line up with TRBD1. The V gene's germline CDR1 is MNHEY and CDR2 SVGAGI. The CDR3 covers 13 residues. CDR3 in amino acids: CASRRQGSYDQYF. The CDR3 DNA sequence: TGTGCCAGCAGAAGACAGGGTAGCTACGATCAGTACTTC.

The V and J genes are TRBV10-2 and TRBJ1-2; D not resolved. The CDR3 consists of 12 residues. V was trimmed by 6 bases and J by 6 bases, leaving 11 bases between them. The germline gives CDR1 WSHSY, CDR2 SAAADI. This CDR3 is CASRTARDGYTF. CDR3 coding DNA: TGCGCCAGCAGGACGGCACGGGATGGCTACACCTTC.

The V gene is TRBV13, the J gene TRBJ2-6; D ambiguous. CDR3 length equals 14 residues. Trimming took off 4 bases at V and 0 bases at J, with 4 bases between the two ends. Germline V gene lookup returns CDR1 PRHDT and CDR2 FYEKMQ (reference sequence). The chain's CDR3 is CASSYNSGANVLTF. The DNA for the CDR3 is TGTGCCAGCAGCTATAACTCTGGGGCCAACGTCCTGACTTTC.

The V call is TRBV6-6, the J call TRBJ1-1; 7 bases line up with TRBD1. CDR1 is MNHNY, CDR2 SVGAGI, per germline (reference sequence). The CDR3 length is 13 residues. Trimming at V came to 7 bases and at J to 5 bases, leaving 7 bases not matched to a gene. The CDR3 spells CASTDRVETEAFF. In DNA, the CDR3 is TGTGCCAGCACCGACAGGGTAGAGACTGAAGCTTTCTTT.

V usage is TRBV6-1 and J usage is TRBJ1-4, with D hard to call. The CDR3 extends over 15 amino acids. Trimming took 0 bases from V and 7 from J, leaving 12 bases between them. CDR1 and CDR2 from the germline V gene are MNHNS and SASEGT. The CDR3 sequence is CASSEAADGGEKLFF. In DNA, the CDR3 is TGTGCCAGCAGTGAAGCGGCAGACGGCGGTGAAAAACTGTTTTTT.

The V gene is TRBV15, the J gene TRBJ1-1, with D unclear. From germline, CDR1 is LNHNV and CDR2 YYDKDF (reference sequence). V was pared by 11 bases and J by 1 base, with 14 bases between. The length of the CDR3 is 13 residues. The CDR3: CAAADGRNTEAFF. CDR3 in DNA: TGTGCCGCGGCCGACGGGAGGAACACTGAAGCTTTCTTT.

CDR3 coding DNA: TGTGCCATCAAAACTAGCGGGGTTGATGAGCAGTTCTTC. Translating gives CAIKTSGVDEQFF. V is TRBV10-3 and J is TRBJ2-1; 10 bases map to TRBD2. Germline lookup yields CDR1 ENHRY and CDR2 SYGVKD. This CDR3 region has 13 residues. Losses at the gene ends were 7 bases for V and 8 bases for J; bases not matched to a gene: 5.

CDR3 nucleotide sequence: TGTGCCAGCAGCGCGGGGCCCGGGGAGCTGTTTTTT. As protein: CASSAGPGELFF. This chain links TRBV6-1 with TRBJ2-2; the D gene is possibly TRBD2 (6 bases). This CDR3 is built from 12 residues. Germline V gene lookup returns CDR1 MNHNS and CDR2 SASEGT. Trimming cost V 6 bases and J 6 bases, with 8 bases left between them.

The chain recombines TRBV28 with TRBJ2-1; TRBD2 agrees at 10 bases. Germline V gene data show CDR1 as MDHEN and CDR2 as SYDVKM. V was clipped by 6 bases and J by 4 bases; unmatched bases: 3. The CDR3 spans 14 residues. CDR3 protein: CASRSGGVYNEQFF. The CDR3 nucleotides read TGTGCCAGCAGGAGCGGGGGGGTTTACAATGAGCAGTTCTTC.

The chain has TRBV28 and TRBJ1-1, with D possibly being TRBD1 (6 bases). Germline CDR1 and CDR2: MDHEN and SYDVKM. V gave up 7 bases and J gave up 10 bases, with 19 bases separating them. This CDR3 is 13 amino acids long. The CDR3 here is CASKGEGNLGAFF. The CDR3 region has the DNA TGTGCCAGCAAGGGGGAAGGGAATCTTGGAGCTTTCTTT.

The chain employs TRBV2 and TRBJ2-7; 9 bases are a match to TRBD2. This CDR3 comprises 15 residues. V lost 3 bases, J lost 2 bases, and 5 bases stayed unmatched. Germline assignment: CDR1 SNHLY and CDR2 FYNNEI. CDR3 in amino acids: CASSETAGGPYEQYF. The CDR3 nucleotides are TGTGCCAGCAGTGAGACAGCGGGGGGCCCCTACGAGCAGTACTTC.

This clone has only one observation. As DNA, the CDR3 is TGTGCCAGCAGCTTCGTCCTCGGAGAGACCCAGTACTTC. Protein product: CASSFVLGETQYF. The chain combines TRBV5-4 with TRBJ2-5; D not certain. V lost 2 bases and J lost 4, with 9 bases in between. Germline CDR1 reads SGHNT; CDR2 reads YYREEE (reference sequence). This CDR3 has 13 residues.